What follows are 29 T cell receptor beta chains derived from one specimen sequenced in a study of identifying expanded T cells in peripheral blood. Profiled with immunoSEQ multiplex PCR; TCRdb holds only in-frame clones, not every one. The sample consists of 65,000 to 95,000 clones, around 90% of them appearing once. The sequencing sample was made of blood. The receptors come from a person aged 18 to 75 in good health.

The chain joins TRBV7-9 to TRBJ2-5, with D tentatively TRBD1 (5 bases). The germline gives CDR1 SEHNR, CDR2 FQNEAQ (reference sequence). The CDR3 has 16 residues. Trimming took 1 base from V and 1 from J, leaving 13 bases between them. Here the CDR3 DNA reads TGTGCCAGCAGCTTAGTAGGGGCGAACCCCCAAGAGACCCAGTACTTC. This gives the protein CASSLVGANPQETQYF. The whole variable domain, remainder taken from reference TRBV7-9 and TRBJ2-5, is DTGVSQNPRHKITKRGQNVTFRCDPISEHNRLYWYRQTLGQGPEFLTYFQNEAQLEKSRLLSDRFSAERPKGSFSTLEIQRTEQGDSAMYLCASSLVGANPQETQYFGPGTRLLVL.

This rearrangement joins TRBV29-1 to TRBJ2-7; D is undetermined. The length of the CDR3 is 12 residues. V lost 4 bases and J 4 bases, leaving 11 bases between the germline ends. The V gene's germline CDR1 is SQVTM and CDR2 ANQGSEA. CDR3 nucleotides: TGCAGCGTTGTGCGGCAGAATTACGAGCAGTACTTC. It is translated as CSVVRQNYEQYF.

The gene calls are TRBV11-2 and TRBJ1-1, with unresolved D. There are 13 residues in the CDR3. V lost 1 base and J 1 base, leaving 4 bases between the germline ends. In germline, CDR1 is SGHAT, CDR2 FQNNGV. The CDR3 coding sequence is TGTGCCAGCAGCTTAGGGGGGAACACTGAAGCTTTCTTT. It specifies CASSLGGNTEAFF.

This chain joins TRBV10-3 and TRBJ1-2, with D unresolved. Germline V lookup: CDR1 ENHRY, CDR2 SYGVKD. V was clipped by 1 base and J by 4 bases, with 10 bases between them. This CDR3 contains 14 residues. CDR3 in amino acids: CAISELNSPYGYTF. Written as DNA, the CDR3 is TGTGCCATCAGTGAGTTAAACAGCCCCTATGGCTACACCTTC.

CDR3 loop: CAISDNEKLFF. The CDR3 bases are TGTGCCATCAGTGACAATGAAAAACTGTTTTTT. V and J are TRBV10-3 and TRBJ1-4, with D unclear. In germline, CDR1 is ENHRY, CDR2 SYGVKD. V shed 3 bases and J shed 5 bases, with 1 base lying between them. The CDR3 spans 11 residues.

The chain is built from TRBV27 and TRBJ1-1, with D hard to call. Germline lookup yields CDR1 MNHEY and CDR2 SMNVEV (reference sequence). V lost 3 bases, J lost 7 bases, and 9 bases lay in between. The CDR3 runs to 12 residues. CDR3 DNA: TGTGCCAGCAGTTTCTTAGACGGTGAAGCTTTCTTT. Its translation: CASSFLDGEAFF.

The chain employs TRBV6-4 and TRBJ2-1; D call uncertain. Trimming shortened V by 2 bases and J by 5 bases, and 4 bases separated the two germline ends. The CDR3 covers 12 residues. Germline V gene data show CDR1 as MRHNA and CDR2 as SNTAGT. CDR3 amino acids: CASSDRDNEQFF. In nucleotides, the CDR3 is TGTGCCAGCAGTGACCGAGACAATGAGCAGTTCTTC.

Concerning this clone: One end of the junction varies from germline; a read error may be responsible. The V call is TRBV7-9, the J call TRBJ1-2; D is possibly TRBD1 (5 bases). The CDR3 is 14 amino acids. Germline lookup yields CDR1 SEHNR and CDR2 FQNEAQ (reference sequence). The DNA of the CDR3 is TGTGCCAGCAGCTTAGAGCTAGGGGCAAGCCACATATCATTC. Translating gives CASSLELGASHISF.

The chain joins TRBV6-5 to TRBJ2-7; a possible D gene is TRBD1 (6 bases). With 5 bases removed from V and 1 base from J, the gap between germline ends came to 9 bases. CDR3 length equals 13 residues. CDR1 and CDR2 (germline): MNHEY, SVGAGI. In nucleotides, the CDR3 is TGTGCCAGCAGTCTGACAGGTTCCTACGAGCAGTACTTC. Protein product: CASSLTGSYEQYF.

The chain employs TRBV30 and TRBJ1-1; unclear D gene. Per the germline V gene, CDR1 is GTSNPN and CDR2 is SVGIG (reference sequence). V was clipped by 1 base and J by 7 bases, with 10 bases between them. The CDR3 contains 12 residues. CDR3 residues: CAWSEGLNEAFF. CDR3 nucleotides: TGTGCCTGGAGTGAGGGCTTGAATGAAGCTTTCTTT.

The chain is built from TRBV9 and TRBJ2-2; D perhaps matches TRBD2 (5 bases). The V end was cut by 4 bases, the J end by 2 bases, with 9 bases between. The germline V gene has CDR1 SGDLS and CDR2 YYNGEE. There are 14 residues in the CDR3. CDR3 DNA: TGTGCCAGCAGCAGGACGGGAAACACCGGGGAGCTGTTTTTT. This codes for CASSRTGNTGELFF.

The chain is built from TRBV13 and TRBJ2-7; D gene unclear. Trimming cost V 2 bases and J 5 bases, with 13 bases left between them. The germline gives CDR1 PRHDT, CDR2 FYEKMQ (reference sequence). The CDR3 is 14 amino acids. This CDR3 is CASSLSQTGNEQYF. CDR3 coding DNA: TGTGCCAGCAGCTTATCGCAGACGGGCAACGAGCAGTACTTC.

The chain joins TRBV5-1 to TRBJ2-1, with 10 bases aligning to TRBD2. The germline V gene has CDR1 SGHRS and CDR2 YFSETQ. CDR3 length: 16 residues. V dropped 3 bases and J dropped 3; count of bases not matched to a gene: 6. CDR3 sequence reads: CASSSGLAALYNEQFF. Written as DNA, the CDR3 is TGCGCCAGCAGCTCAGGACTAGCGGCACTCTACAATGAGCAGTTCTTC. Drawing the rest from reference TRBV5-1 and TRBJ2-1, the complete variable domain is KAGVTQTPRYLIKTRGQQVTLSCSPISGHRSVSWYQQTPGQGLQFLFEYFSETQRNKGNFPGRFSGRQFSNSRSEMNVSTLELGDSALYLCASSSGLAALYNEQFFGPGTRLTVL.

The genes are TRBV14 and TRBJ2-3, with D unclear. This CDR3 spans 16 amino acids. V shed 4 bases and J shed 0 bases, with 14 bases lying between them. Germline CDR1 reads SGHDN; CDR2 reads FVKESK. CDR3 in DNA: TGTGCCAGCAGCCGTCACAGTGTATCTAGCACAGATACGCAGTATTTT. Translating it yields CASSRHSVSSTDTQYF.

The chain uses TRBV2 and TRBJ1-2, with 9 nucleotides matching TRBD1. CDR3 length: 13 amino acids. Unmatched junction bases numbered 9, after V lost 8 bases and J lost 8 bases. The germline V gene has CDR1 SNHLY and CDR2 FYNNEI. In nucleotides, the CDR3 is TGTGCCAGCCTACAGGGGGCTGGGAACGGCTACACCTTC. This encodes CASLQGAGNGYTF.

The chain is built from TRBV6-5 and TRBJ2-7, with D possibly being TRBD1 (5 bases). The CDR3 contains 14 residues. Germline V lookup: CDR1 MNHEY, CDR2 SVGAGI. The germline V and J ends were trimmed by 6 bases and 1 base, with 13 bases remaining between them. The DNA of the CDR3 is TGTGCCAGCAGCCCTCGGCAGGGATCCTACGAGCAGTACTTC. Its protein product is CASSPRQGSYEQYF.

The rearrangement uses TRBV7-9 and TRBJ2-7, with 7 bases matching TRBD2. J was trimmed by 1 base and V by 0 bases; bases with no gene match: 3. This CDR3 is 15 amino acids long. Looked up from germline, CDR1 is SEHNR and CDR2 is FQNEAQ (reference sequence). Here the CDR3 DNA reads TGTGCCAGCAGCTTAGCGTGGACTAGTTCCTACGAGCAGTACTTC. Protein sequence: CASSLAWTSSYEQYF.

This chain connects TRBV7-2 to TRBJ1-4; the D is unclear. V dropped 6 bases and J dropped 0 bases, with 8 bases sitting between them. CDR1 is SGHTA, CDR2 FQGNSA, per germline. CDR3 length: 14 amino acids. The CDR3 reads CASSYVATNEKLFF. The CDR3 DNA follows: TGTGCCAGCAGTTACGTTGCAACTAATGAAAAACTGTTTTTT.

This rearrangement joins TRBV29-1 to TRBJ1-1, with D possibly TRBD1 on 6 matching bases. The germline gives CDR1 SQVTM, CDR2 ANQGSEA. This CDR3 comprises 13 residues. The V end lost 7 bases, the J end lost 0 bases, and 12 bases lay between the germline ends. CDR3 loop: CSAVTGLNTEAFF. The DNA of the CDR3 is TGCAGCGCTGTGACAGGATTGAACACTGAAGCTTTCTTT.

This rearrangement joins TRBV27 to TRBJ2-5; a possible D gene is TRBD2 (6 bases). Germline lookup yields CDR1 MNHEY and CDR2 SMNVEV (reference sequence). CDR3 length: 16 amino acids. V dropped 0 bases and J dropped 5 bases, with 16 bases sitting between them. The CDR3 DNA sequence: TGTGCCAGCAGTTTATCCACATCGACTAGTAGGGAGACCCAGTACTTC. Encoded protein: CASSLSTSTSRETQYF.

CDR3 protein: CASSGFLKDSPGGFF. The DNA of the CDR3 is TGTGCCAGCAGTGGCTTTCTCAAGGACAGCCCGGGCGGTTTTTTT. The chain joins TRBV6-1 to TRBJ1-4; a possible D gene is TRBD1 (6 bases). Trimming removed 4 bases from V and 17 bases from J, with 26 bases in between. Germline loops: CDR1 MNHNS, CDR2 SASEGT. CDR3 length: 15 residues.

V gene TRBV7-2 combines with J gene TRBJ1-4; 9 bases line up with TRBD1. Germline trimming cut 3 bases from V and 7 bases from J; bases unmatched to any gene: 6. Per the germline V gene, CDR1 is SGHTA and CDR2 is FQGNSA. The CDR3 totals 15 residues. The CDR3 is CASSFRLDRGEKLFF. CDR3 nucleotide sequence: TGTGCCAGCAGCTTCCGCCTGGACAGGGGTGAAAAACTGTTTTTT.

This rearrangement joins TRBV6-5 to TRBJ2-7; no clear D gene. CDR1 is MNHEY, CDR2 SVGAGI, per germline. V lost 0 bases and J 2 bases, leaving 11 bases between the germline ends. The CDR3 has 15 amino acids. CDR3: CASSYSWTSPYEQYF. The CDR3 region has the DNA TGTGCCAGCAGTTACTCCTGGACCTCGCCCTACGAGCAGTACTTC.

The CDR3 protein is CASSQEGASGRSNEQFF. In DNA, the CDR3 is TGTGCCAGCAGCCAAGAAGGTGCCAGCGGGAGAAGCAATGAGCAGTTCTTC. This sequence joins TRBV4-2 and TRBJ2-1, with 8 nucleotides matching TRBD2. Germline V gene lookup returns CDR1 LGHNA and CDR2 YNFKEQ. V shed 0 bases and J 6 bases; nucleotides not matched to a gene: 10. The CDR3 has 17 amino acids.

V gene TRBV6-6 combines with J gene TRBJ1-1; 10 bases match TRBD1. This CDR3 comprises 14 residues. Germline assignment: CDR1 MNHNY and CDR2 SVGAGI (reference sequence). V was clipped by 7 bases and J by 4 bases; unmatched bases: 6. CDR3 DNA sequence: TGTGCCAGCACTCTCGACAGGGGGCGCACTGAAGCTTTCTTT. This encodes CASTLDRGRTEAFF.

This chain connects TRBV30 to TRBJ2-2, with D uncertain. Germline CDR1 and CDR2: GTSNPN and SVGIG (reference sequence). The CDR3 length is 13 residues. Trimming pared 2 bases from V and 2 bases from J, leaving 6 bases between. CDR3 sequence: CAWSPFNTGELFF. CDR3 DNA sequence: TGTGCCTGGAGTCCCTTTAACACCGGGGAGCTGTTTTTT.

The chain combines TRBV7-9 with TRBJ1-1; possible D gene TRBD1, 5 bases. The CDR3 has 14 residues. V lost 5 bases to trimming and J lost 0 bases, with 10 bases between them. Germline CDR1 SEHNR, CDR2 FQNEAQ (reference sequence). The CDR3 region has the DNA TGTGCCAGCAGCCGGGACGGTATGAACACTGAAGCTTTCTTT. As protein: CASSRDGMNTEAFF.

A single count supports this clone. This CDR3 is CASSTTSGLSYNEQFF. CDR3 sequence (DNA): TGTGCCAGCAGCACGACGTCGGGACTCTCTTACAATGAGCAGTTCTTC. V is TRBV7-8 and J is TRBJ2-1, with TRBD2 as a possible D gene (6 bases). Trimming removed 5 bases at V and 4 bases at J, with 18 bases between. This CDR3 comprises 16 residues. The V gene's germline CDR1 is SGHVS and CDR2 FQNEAQ.

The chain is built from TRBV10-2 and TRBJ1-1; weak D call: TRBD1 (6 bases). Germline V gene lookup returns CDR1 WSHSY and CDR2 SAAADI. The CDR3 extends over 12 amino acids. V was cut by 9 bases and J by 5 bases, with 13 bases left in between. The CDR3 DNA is TGCGCCAGTCTCCAGGGGAGTACTGAAGCTTTCTTT. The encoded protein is CASLQGSTEAFF.